The 23 T cell receptor beta chains reported below all come from one sample, sequenced in a study of regulatory T cells in long-lasting Graves disease. Stated time point: newly diagnosed GD, antithyroid drugs for less than 3 months. Preparation of the TCR library used RNA extracted from PBMCs. iRepertoire HTBI primers and Arm-PCR of CDR3 regions built TCR beta libraries. Via MiXCR, TCRdb re-called the multiplex PCR reads, giving one row per CDR3 protein. This sample has around 500,000 distinct CDR3 sequences; roughly 14% occur once, and the top ten carry roughly 9.7%. The sample was also linked to a second study, of T cells in Graves' hyperthyroidism and ophthalmopathy.

This specimen was peripheral blood mononuclear cells (PBMCs), taken at new diagnosis, from a patient treated with antithyroid drugs. These receptors came from a young man with Graves disease.

The V gene is TRBV20-1, the J gene TRBJ2-1, with 7 nucleotides matching TRBD1. The V segment lost 3 bases and the J segment 3 bases; nucleotides outside the gene matches: 11. Germline V CDR1 and CDR2: DFQATT, SNEGSKA (reference sequence). The CDR3 covers 16 residues. The CDR3 sequence: CSASLPVTGFYNEQFF. The CDR3 nucleotides read TGCAGTGCTAGTCTCCCCGTGACAGGGTTCTACAATGAGCAGTTCTTC.

CDR3 DNA sequence: TGTGCCAGCAGCTTCCCTGACAGCGACTTAACTCAAGAGACCCAGTACTTC. Residues: CASSFPDSDLTQETQYF. This chain links TRBV7-8 with TRBJ2-5; tentatively, D is TRBD1 (5 bases). The germline V gene encodes CDR1 SGHVS and CDR2 FQNEAQ. The V and J ends lost 3 bases and 2 bases respectively, with 19 bases between them. The CDR3 consists of 17 residues.

This clonotype came up many times. The chain couples TRBV2 to TRBJ1-3, with no clear D. V was clipped by 1 base and J by 1 base, with 8 bases between them. Germline CDR1 SNHLY, CDR2 FYNNEI. The length of the CDR3 is 15 residues. The CDR3 DNA sequence: TGTGCCAGCAGTGAAGAGTTCCTATCTGGAAACACCATATATTTT. It yields the protein CASSEEFLSGNTIYF.

This clonotype has at least ten counts. This sequence joins TRBV15 and TRBJ1-2, with D tentatively TRBD1 (6 bases). V was clipped by 0 bases and J by 4 bases, with 12 bases between them. Germline V CDR1 and CDR2: LNHNV, YYDKDF (reference sequence). The CDR3 spans 15 residues. The CDR3 DNA follows: TGTGCCACCAGCAGAGACACAGGGTTGGGCTATGGCTACACCTTC. Translated, it gives CATSRDTGLGYGYTF. The full variable domain, its missing parts supplied by reference TRBV15 and TRBJ1-2, is DAMVIQNPRYQVTQFGKPVTLSCSQTLNHNVMYWYQQKSSQAPKLLFHYYDKDFNNEADTPDNFQSRRPNTSFCFLDIRSPGLGDTAMYLCATSRDTGLGYGYTFGSGTRLTVV.

This clonotype was detected ten times or more. The rearrangement links TRBV27 to TRBJ2-7; maybe TRBD2 (6 bases). V lost 6 bases and J lost 3, with 15 bases in between. The CDR3 is 14 residues long. The germline CDR1 and CDR2 sequences are MNHEY and SMNVEV (reference sequence). This CDR3 is CASRKPGLVYEQYF. The CDR3 DNA reads TGTGCCAGCAGGAAACCGGGACTGGTCTACGAGCAGTACTTC.

This clonotype has more than one count but fewer than ten. The chain recombines TRBV19 with TRBJ1-5; 8 nucleotides align to TRBD1. The ends lost 10 bases at V and 0 bases at J; junction bases unmatched: 20. CDR3 length: 19 residues. Germline assignment: CDR1 LNHDA and CDR2 SQIVND (reference sequence). CDR3 amino acids: CATGVGQTGAPYSNQPQHF. In DNA form, the CDR3 reads TGTGCCACCGGAGTGGGTCAGACAGGGGCACCTTATAGCAATCAGCCCCAGCATTTT. The full variable domain, its missing parts supplied by reference TRBV19 and TRBJ1-5, is DGGITQSPKYLFRKEGQNVTLSCEQNLNHDAMYWYRQDPGQGLRLIYYSQIVNDFQKGDIAEGYSVSREKKESFPLTVTSAQKNPTAFYLCATGVGQTGAPYSNQPQHFGDGTRLSIL.

This clonotype was detected many times. This sequence joins TRBV12-3 or TRBV12-4 and TRBJ2-2, with a possible D match to TRBD2 (6 bases). The V and J ends lost 6 bases and 1 base respectively, with 9 bases between them. The CDR3 runs 14 residues. The CDR3 sequence is CASRRDLNTGELFF. The CDR3, as DNA: TGTGCCAGCAGACGGGACTTGAACACCGGGGAGCTGTTTTTT.

The J gene is TRBJ2-4, the V gene TRBV19; possible D gene TRBD1, 6 bases. V lost 5 bases and J lost 3, with 29 bases in between. CDR3 length: 20 amino acids. Germline V CDR1 and CDR2: LNHDA, SQIVND (reference sequence). The CDR3 loop reads CASSSRRSGQSSVGKNIQYF. DNA for the CDR3: TGTGCCAGTAGTTCCAGACGCTCGGGACAAAGTAGCGTAGGCAAAAACATTCAGTACTTC.

J is TRBJ1-6 and V is TRBV19; unclear D gene. V was shortened by 3 bases and J by 8 bases, with 11 bases between the two germline ends. In germline, CDR1 is LNHDA, CDR2 SQIVND (reference sequence). The CDR3 runs to 14 residues. The CDR3 nucleotides read TGTGCCAGTAGTATCGGGCAGACGCATTCACCCCTCCACTTT. Translating it yields CASSIGQTHSPLHF. Looking up the rest from reference TRBV19 and TRBJ1-6 gives the full variable domain: DGGITQSPKYLFRKEGQNVTLSCEQNLNHDAMYWYRQDPGQGLRLIYYSQIVNDFQKGDIAEGYSVSREKKESFPLTVTSAQKNPTAFYLCASSIGQTHSPLHFGNGTRLTVT.

This clonotype was observed a few times. V gene TRBV6-2 or TRBV6-3 combines with J gene TRBJ2-1; D not certain. The CDR3 has 14 amino acids. From germline, CDR1 is MNHEY and CDR2 SVGEGT. The germline V and J ends were trimmed by 0 bases and 3 bases, with 6 bases remaining between them. The CDR3 sequence is CASSYSGIYNEQFF. The CDR3, as DNA: TGTGCCAGCAGTTACTCGGGGATCTACAATGAGCAGTTCTTC.

The rearrangement uses TRBV10-3 and TRBJ2-5; possible D gene TRBD2, 6 bases. V was pared by 7 bases and J by 7 bases, with 19 bases between. Per germline, CDR1 ENHRY and CDR2 SYGVKD. CDR3 length: 14 amino acids. The CDR3 coding sequence is TGTGCCATCAAAGGGGAGGCGATCGGGGGGACCCAGTACTTC. It yields the protein CAIKGEAIGGTQYF.

This clonotype was counted between two and nine times. For the CDR3, the DNA is TGTGCCAGCAGCACGGGGGCTCTTCGTCAGCCCCAGCATTTT. It encodes CASSTGALRQPQHF. This chain uses TRBV7-9 with TRBJ1-5; D is possibly TRBD1 (6 bases). This CDR3 is built from 14 residues. V lost 5 bases, J lost 6 bases, and 14 bases lay in between. The germline V gene has CDR1 SEHNR and CDR2 FQNEAQ (reference sequence).

This clonotype was counted many times. This chain joins TRBV2 and TRBJ2-2, with 9 bases that match TRBD1. This CDR3 has 15 amino acids. Germline V gives CDR1 SNHLY, CDR2 FYNNEI. Trimming took 6 bases from V and 5 from J; bases not matched to a gene: 7. The CDR3 spells CASRRDRAGTGELFF. The CDR3 DNA reads TGTGCCAGCAGAAGGGACAGGGCGGGGACCGGGGAGCTGTTTTTT.

The genes are TRBV24-1 and TRBJ2-3; 8 bases match TRBD1. J was trimmed by 2 bases and V by 2 bases; bases with no gene match: 8. From germline, CDR1 is KGHDR and CDR2 SFDVKD. CDR3 size: 17 residues. The CDR3 DNA is TGTGCCACCAGTGATTCTGCCGGGACAGGACTCACAGATACGCAGTATTTT. Translating gives CATSDSAGTGLTDTQYF.

As for this clonotype: This CDR3 is missing its conserved last phenylalanine or tryptophan, likely due to a read error. V is TRBV12-3 or TRBV12-4 and J is TRBJ2-7, with D unclear. This CDR3 region has 13 residues. Trimming took off 0 bases at V and 6 bases at J, with 9 bases between the two ends. The CDR3 DNA sequence: TGTGCCAGCAGTTTAGCGTTGTCCCTCGAGCAGTACCTC. Its translation: CASSLALSLEQYL.

This clonotype has at least ten counts. The chain employs TRBV6-1 and TRBJ2-3; the D is unclear. Germline V CDR1 and CDR2: MNHNS, SASEGT. The CDR3 has 12 residues. V lost 5 bases, J lost 3 bases, and 6 bases lay in between. CDR3 nucleotide sequence: TGTGCCAGCAGTATGGGAACAGATACGCAGTATTTT. This translates into CASSMGTDTQYF.

Many counts were recorded for this clonotype. The chain couples TRBV29-1 to TRBJ2-7; 7 bases agree with TRBD2. The CDR3 is made up of 14 amino acids. The germline V gene has CDR1 SQVTM and CDR2 ANQGSEA. Unmatched junction bases numbered 10, after V lost 4 bases and J lost 4 bases. CDR3 in amino acids: CSVVSGLAAYEQYF. The CDR3 nucleotides read TGCAGCGTTGTAAGCGGTCTAGCGGCTTACGAGCAGTACTTC.

This clonotype has ten or more counts. The rearrangement joins TRBV7-8 to TRBJ2-3, with 8 bases matching TRBD1. Germline values: CDR1 SGHVS, CDR2 FQNEAQ. The CDR3 is made up of 14 amino acids. The trim removed 6 bases at V and 2 bases at J, leaving 4 bases unmatched. This CDR3 is CASSTDRVTDTQYF. The CDR3 nucleotides read TGTGCCAGCAGTACGGACAGGGTCACAGATACGCAGTATTTT.

The rearrangement uses TRBV11-2 and TRBJ2-5, with D perhaps matching TRBD1 (5 bases). V shed 4 bases and J shed 2 bases, with 11 bases lying between them. Germline-derived CDR1 and CDR2 are SGHAT and FQNNGV. This CDR3 is built from 14 residues. CDR3 loop: CASSSQGFQETQYF. The CDR3 DNA follows: TGTGCCAGCAGCTCCCAGGGCTTTCAAGAGACCCAGTACTTC.

The rearrangement uses TRBV9 and TRBJ2-7, with a possible D match to TRBD1 (6 bases). Germline values: CDR1 SGDLS, CDR2 YYNGEE. Trimming took 4 bases from V and 5 from J, leaving 13 bases between them. The CDR3 has 13 amino acids. The CDR3 nucleotides are TGTGCCAGCAGCACACAGGGTCAGAACGAGCAGTACTTC. Translation: CASSTQGQNEQYF.

Comment on this clonotype: Given a much more abundant clone one base away, this may be a read error. The V call is TRBV12-3 or TRBV12-4, the J call TRBJ2-3; a weak D match, TRBD2 (6 bases). With 5 bases removed from V and 2 bases from J, the gap between germline ends came to 14 bases. The CDR3 spans 15 residues. The CDR3 sequence is CASSTYSGSTDTQYF. In nucleotides, the CDR3 is TGTGCCAGCAGTACCTATAGCGGTTCCACAGATACGCAGTATTTT.

As concerns this clonotype: With a much larger clone just one base away, this may be a read error. The V and J genes are TRBV2 and TRBJ2-1; 11 bases are shared with TRBD2. Germline V gives CDR1 SNHLY, CDR2 FYNNEI. The CDR3 spans 17 residues. Written as DNA, the CDR3 is TGTGCCAGCATGGTACTAGCGGGAGCGGCGGCCTACAGTGAGCAGTTCTTC. Its translation is CASMVLAGAAAYSEQFF. The variable domain in full, with the rest retrieved from reference TRBV2 and TRBJ2-1, is EPEVTQTPSHQVTQMGQEVILRCVPISNHLYFYWYRQILGQKVEFLVSFYNNEISEKSEIFDDQFSVERPDGSNFTLKIRSTKLEDSAMYFCASMVLAGAAAYSEQFFGPGTRLTVL.

The V call is TRBV7-9, the J call TRBJ1-6, with D perhaps TRBD1 (5 bases). Between the trimmed V and J ends, which lost 5 bases and 5 bases, there was a span of 10 bases. The CDR3 length is 14 residues. From germline, CDR1 is SEHNR and CDR2 FQNEAQ (reference sequence). CDR3 in amino acids: CASSQTVNNSPLHF. The CDR3 DNA sequence: TGTGCCAGCAGCCAGACAGTTAATAATTCACCCCTCCACTTT.